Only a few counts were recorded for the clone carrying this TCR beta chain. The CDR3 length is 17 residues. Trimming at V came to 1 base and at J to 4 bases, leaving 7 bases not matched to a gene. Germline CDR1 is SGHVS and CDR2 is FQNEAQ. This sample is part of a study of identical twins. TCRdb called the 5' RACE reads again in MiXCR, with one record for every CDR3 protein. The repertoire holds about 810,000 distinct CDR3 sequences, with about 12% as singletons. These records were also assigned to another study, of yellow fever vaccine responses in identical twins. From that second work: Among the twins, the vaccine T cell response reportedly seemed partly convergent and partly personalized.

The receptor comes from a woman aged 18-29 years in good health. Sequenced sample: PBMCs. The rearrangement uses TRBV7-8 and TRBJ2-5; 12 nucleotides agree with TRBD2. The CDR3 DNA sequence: TGTGCCAGCAGCTTAGGGAGGGGACTAGCGGGTGGAGAGACCCAGTACTTC. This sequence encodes CASSLGRGLAGGETQYF.